These T cell receptor beta chains were read from a single sample in a study of STAT5B mutations in CD4+ large granular lymphocyte leukemia. Measured with immunoSEQ multiplex PCR; TCRdb has only the in-frame clones, and not every one. This sample has around 24,000 clones, with about 70% found just once. The source material was CD4+ T cells from blood buffy coats. These receptors all come from a human donor in good health. CDR3s include the opening cysteine and the closing phenylalanine or tryptophan. A D gene is named only where the DNA matches it firmly. Part of the rows lack a size; the others show once, few, many or a class for expanded clones.

clone size	V gene	J gene	D gene	CDR3 DNA	CDR3 protein
few	TRBV4-1	TRBJ1-5	NA	TGCGCCAGCAGCCAAGTAACAGGGAATCAGCCCCAGCATTTT	CASSQVTGNQPQHF
NA	TRBV6-5	TRBJ1-1	NA	TGTGCCAGCAAATTTGATGCGGGTCTGAACACTGAAGCTTTCTTT	CASKFDAGLNTEAFF
NA	TRBV9	TRBJ1-2	NA	TGTGCCAGCAGAAATCCCACAGGGATCTATGGCTACACCTTC	CASRNPTGIYGYTF
NA	TRBV4-1	TRBJ2-4	NA	TGCGCCAGCAGCCAAGACAGGGGAGCCAAAAACATTCAGTACTTC	CASSQDRGAKNIQYF
few	TRBV7-9	TRBJ1-4	NA	TGTGCCAGCAGCTGGAGGGGGACTAATGAAAAACTGTTTTTT	CASSWRGTNEKLFF
once	TRBV28	TRBJ1-5	NA	TGTGCCAGCAGTTTACGATCAATTGGCAGGGCTAGCAATCAGCCCCAGCATTTT	CASSLRSIGRASNQPQHF
NA	TRBV5-4	TRBJ2-1	TRBD1	TGTGCCAGCAGCCGGGACAGTTACAATGAGCAGTTCTTC	CASSRDSYNEQFF
few	TRBV2	TRBJ1-5	NA	TGTGCCAGCACACAGAATAGCAATCAGCCCCAGCATTTT	CASTQNSNQPQHF
NA	TRBV11-2	TRBJ1-4	TRBD1	TGTGCCAGCAGCTTAGCCCGAGGACAGGGTACGTCTGAAAAACTGTTTTTT	CASSLARGQGTSEKLFF
once	TRBV27	TRBJ2-7	NA	TGTGCCAGCAGTTATTCGGAAGAGCGGAGCGGGCCCTCCTACGAGCAGTACTTC	CASSYSEERSGPSYEQYF
NA	TRBV14	TRBJ2-5	NA	TGTGCCAGCAGCCCCCTGGGCGAAGAGACCCAGTACTTC	CASSPLGEETQYF
NA	TRBV5-6	TRBJ2-1	TRBD2	TGTGCCAGCAGCCCGGCCGCTAGCGGGAATCGGCAGTTCTTC	CASSPAASGNRQFF
NA	TRBV19	TRBJ2-2	NA	TGTGCCAGTATAGGGACCCAGGGCACCGGGGAGCTGTTTTTT	CASIGTQGTGELFF
NA	TRBV9	TRBJ2-1	NA	TGTGCCAGCAGTACAACAGGGCGAAATGAGCAGTTCTTC	CASSTTGRNEQFF
NA	TRBV5-1	TRBJ2-5	TRBD1	TGCGCCAGCAGCGTCGACAGGGCTGGACCGGAAGAGACCCAGTACTTC	CASSVDRAGPEETQYF
NA	TRBV28	TRBJ2-2	TRBD2	TGTGCCAGCAGTTTGGAAGCGGGAGCGGGGAGAGGGGAGCTGTTTTTT	CASSLEAGAGRGELFF
NA	TRBV10-3	TRBJ2-4	NA	TGTGCCACTTCGGTAGAGGGGAGGCAAAACATTCAGTACTTC	CATSVEGRQNIQYF
NA	TRBV7-2	TRBJ2-1	NA	TGTGCCAGCAGCAGGGGGAGCACAAATGAGCAGTTCTTC	CASSRGSTNEQFF
NA	TRBV7-8	TRBJ1-5	NA	TGTGCCAGCAGCTTATACAGGACAGTAAAAGATCAGCCCCAGCATTTT	CASSLYRTVKDQPQHF
few	TRBV6-1	TRBJ2-2	NA	TGTGCCAGCAGTGCACGTTTCACCGGGGAGCTGTTTTTT	CASSARFTGELFF
once	TRBV4-1	TRBJ2-1	TRBD2	TGCGCCAGCAGGAAAGCGGGAGTGGGAAATGAGCAGTTCTTC	CASRKAGVGNEQFF
NA	TRBV7-9	TRBJ1-1	NA	TGTGCCAGCAGCTTAGGGCAGGGAGACACTGAAGCTTTCTTT	CASSLGQGDTEAFF
NA	TRBV7-9	TRBJ2-5	NA	TGTGCCAGCAGCTTAGTTCTTCAAGGGGGGCAGAGGGAAGAGACCCAGTACTTC	CASSLVLQGGQREETQYF
NA	TRBV11-2	TRBJ1-1	TRBD1	TGTGCCAGCAGCTTAGATCTCCAGGGGGCTGAAGCTTTCTTT	CASSLDLQGAEAFF
NA	TRBV28	TRBJ2-1	NA	TGTGCCAGCAGTTTACCAGGGGTCAATGAGCAGTTCTTC	CASSLPGVNEQFF
once	TRBV9	TRBJ2-2	TRBD1	TGTGCCAGCAGCCTAGGGACAGGGCTGAACACCGGGGAGCTGTTTTTT	CASSLGTGLNTGELFF
NA	TRBV27	TRBJ1-5	NA	TGTGCCAGCAGTTTAAGGCCGACAAGTAATAGCAATCAGCCCCAGCATTTT	CASSLRPTSNSNQPQHF
NA	TRBV7-3	TRBJ2-1	NA	TGTGCCAGCAGCGCCGGGGGTCCGTCCTACAATGAGCAGTTCTTC	CASSAGGPSYNEQFF
once	TRBV28	TRBJ2-7	TRBD2	TGTGCCAGCACGCGGGAGATGGGCGAGCAGTACTTC	CASTREMGEQYF
once	TRBV5-1	TRBJ2-1	TRBD2	TGCGCCAGCAGCCCGGGGGGGGGCAGCTCCTACAATGAGCAGTTCTTC	CASSPGGGSSYNEQFF
NA	TRBV11-2	TRBJ2-5	TRBD2	TGTGCCAGCAGCTCGGAGACTAGCGGGAGGGCTAAGGAGACCCAGTACTTC	CASSSETSGRAKETQYF
once	TRBV5-6	TRBJ1-3	NA	TGTGCCAGCACCTTGGAACCCCACTCTGGAAACACCATATATTTT	CASTLEPHSGNTIYF
NA	TRBV19	TRBJ1-5	NA	TGTGCCAGTAGTATGAGGGGCAATCAGCCCCAGCATTTT	CASSMRGNQPQHF
few	TRBV5-5	TRBJ1-1	TRBD1	TGTGCCAGCAGCTTTGGGACAGGAGGCGAAGCTTTCTTT	CASSFGTGGEAFF
NA	TRBV28	TRBJ1-5	NA	TGTGCCAGCAGTTTACCGGACACTCATCAGCCCCAGCATTTT	CASSLPDTHQPQHF
NA	TRBV28	TRBJ1-5	NA	TGTGCCAGCAGTTTCCGGGGGGCTGGCAATCAGCCCCAGCATTTT	CASSFRGAGNQPQHF
NA	TRBV11-2	TRBJ2-2	NA	TGTGCCAGCAGCTGGACTCCGACCCCAAACACCGGGGAGCTGTTTTTT	CASSWTPTPNTGELFF
NA	TRBV11-1	TRBJ2-5	NA	TGTGCCAGCAGCTACTTGAGGAGGGAGACCCAGTACTTC	CASSYLRRETQYF
NA	TRBV5-1	TRBJ1-5	TRBD1	TGCGCCAGCAGCTTGGATCAGGGGGACAATCAGCCCCAGCATTTT	CASSLDQGDNQPQHF
few	TRBV2	TRBJ1-2	NA	TGTGCCAGCAGTCCCTCACAGGGCCGTCTTTATGGCTACACCTTC	CASSPSQGRLYGYTF
NA	TRBV4-1	TRBJ2-7	NA	TGCGCCAGCAACTTTCCCGGGCAAGAGGAGCAGTACTTC	CASNFPGQEEQYF
NA	TRBV5-6	TRBJ1-3	NA	TGTGCCAGCAGCCTAAGCTGGGGAGCTGGAAACACCATATATTTT	CASSLSWGAGNTIYF
few	TRBV27	TRBJ2-2	NA	TGTGCCAGCAGTTTGCGCGGCACTAGCTGGACCGGGGAGCTGTTTTTT	CASSLRGTSWTGELFF
NA	TRBV7-6	TRBJ1-1	NA	TGTGCCAGCAGCCCGGGACGGCGGGACACTGAAGCTTTCTTT	CASSPGRRDTEAFF
NA	TRBV6-1	TRBJ2-3	NA	TGTGCCAGCAGTGAAGCGCGGGTAGGAACGCAGTATTTT	CASSEARVGTQYF
NA	TRBV7-2	TRBJ2-1	NA	TGTGCCAGCAGCTCCCCCAGAGGGGGGGGACACAATGAGCAGTTCTTC	CASSSPRGGGHNEQFF
NA	TRBV4-2	TRBJ2-7	NA	TGTGCCAGCAGCCAAGGGGGGTTGGGTCCCTACGAGCAGTACTTC	CASSQGGLGPYEQYF
NA	TRBV10-3	TRBJ1-1	NA	TGTGCCATCAGTGGGGAGGGAGTCTCTGAAGCTTTCTTT	CAISGEGVSEAFF
NA	TRBV4-2	TRBJ1-6	NA	TGTGCCAGCAGCTACCTTACTGTTGTCAATTCACCCCTCCACTTT	CASSYLTVVNSPLHF
NA	TRBV27	TRBJ1-5	NA	TGTGCCAGGGAGATCAAACCTGCCCCTGGGCCCCAGCATTTT	CAREIKPAPGPQHF
NA	TRBV5-4	TRBJ2-1	NA	TGTGCCAGCAGCTTATACAGCAGCTCCTACAATGAGCAGTTCTTC	CASSLYSSSYNEQFF
once	TRBV18	TRBJ2-1	TRBD2	TGTGCCAGCTCACCAAGCGGGGGGCACTACAATGAGCAGTTCTTC	CASSPSGGHYNEQFF
NA	TRBV7-8	TRBJ1-1	NA	TGTGCCAGCAGTTTCTCGACAGGGAACACTGAAGCTTTCTTT	CASSFSTGNTEAFF
NA	TRBV6-5	TRBJ1-1	NA	TGTGCCAGCAGCACCGGGAACCCCAGAGCTGAAGCTTTCTTT	CASSTGNPRAEAFF
few	TRBV11-2	TRBJ1-1	NA	TGTGCCAGCAGCGGAAGAGAGAACACTGAAGCTTTCTTT	CASSGRENTEAFF